The 21 T cell receptor delta chains below were found in one sample sequenced in a study of gamma-delta T cells after stem cell transplantation. TCRdb repeated clone calling on the RT-PCR reads with CATT. This sample has approximately 2,200 delta-chain clones; 6.5% to 8% occur once, and the top ten carry approximately 11%. The sequencing sample was made of gamma-delta T cells. Receptors originate from a human donor. It is not recorded whose cells these are; they may come from a transplant donor.

This clone is termed medium-sized. The chain combines TRDV1 with TRDJ1; tentative D call: TRDD2 (6 bases). The CDR3 runs to 15 residues. V was trimmed by 1 base and J by 4 bases, leaving 13 bases between them. Germline V CDR1 and CDR2: TSWWSYY, QGS. The CDR3 loop is CALGEPPSRRDKLIF. CDR3 in DNA: TGTGCTCTTGGGGAACCCCCTTCCAGACGCGATAAACTCATCTTT.

Comment on this clone: A much more abundant neighbour one base away suggests this may be a read error. Different DNA sequences within this sample yield the same CDR3. The chain is built from TRDV2 and TRDJ2, with 7 positions matching TRDD3. Trimming cost V 0 bases and J 3 bases; bases outside gene matches: 9. Germline V lookup: CDR1 GEAIGNYY, CDR2 EKD. The CDR3 is 17 residues long. The CDR3 bases are TGTGCCTGTGACACCGTTGGGGGACCGTCTCTGACAGCACAACTCTTCTTT. Its protein product is CACDTVGGPSLTAQLFF.

This clone is classed as medium-sized. The V gene is TRDV2, the J gene TRDJ3; possibly TRDD3 for D (6 bases). The CDR3 extends over 20 amino acids. Germline V lookup: CDR1 GEAIGNYY, CDR2 EKD. Between the trimmed V and J ends, which lost 0 bases and 0 bases, there was a span of 17 bases. The CDR3 loop reads CACDTVTGGTGSWDTRQMFF. CDR3 nucleotides: TGTGCCTGTGACACCGTTACGGGGGGGACCGGCTCCTGGGACACCCGACAGATGTTTTTC.

By frequency in the sample, this clone is large. The chain employs TRDV2 and TRDJ1; perhaps TRDD3 as D (6 bases). CDR3 length: 14 residues. Germline V gives CDR1 GEAIGNYY, CDR2 EKD. Trimming removed 3 bases at V and 2 bases at J, with 12 bases between. The CDR3 loop reads CACDAVGGTDKLIF. CDR3 sequence (DNA): TGTGCCTGTGACGCCGTGGGGGGAACCGATAAACTCATCTTT.

This clone was counted between two and nine times. The chain couples TRDV2 to TRDJ1; the match to TRDD3 covers 12 bases. CDR3 length equals 17 residues. CDR1 and CDR2 from the germline V gene are GEAIGNYY and EKD. The ends lost 1 base at V and 5 bases at J; junction bases unmatched: 10. The CDR3 DNA reads as TGTGCCTGTGACACGCTGGGGGATACGGTTTCGTCGGATAAACTCATCTTT. This sequence encodes CACDTLGDTVSSDKLIF.

This clone ranks as medium-sized. This same CDR3 is encoded by further DNA sequences in the sample. The CDR3 DNA is TGTGCCTGTGACACCGTTGGGGGACCGTCTTTGACAGCACAACTCTTCTTT. Its translation is CACDTVGGPSLTAQLFF. The chain couples TRDV2 to TRDJ2, with 7 positions matching TRDD3. The CDR3 is 17 residues long. The germline gives CDR1 GEAIGNYY, CDR2 EKD. The V and J ends lost 0 bases and 0 bases, in that order; junction bases with no gene match: 6.

As concerns this clone: Given a much more abundant clone one base away, this may be a read error. The chain is built from TRDV2 and TRDJ2, with 7 bases lining up with TRDD3. Germline assignment: CDR1 GEAIGNYY and CDR2 EKD. The CDR3 is 18 residues long. This CDR3 reads CACDEVDTPTGVAAQPFF. The CDR3 nucleotides read TGTGCCTGTGATGAAGTGGATACGCCCACCGGGGTGGCAGCACAACCCTTCTTT.

This clone is medium-sized within its sample. The chain links TRDV2 to TRDJ1; weak D call: TRDD3 (6 bases). The CDR3 contains 13 residues. V lost 3 bases and J 1 base, leaving 8 bases between the germline ends. CDR1 is GEAIGNYY and CDR2 is EKD in the germline V gene. For the CDR3, the DNA is TGTGCCTGTGACGGACTGGGCACCGATAAACTCATCTTT. Encoded protein: CACDGLGTDKLIF.

This clone rates as large. Within the sample, other DNA sequences also encode this same CDR3. The rearrangement joins TRDV2 to TRDJ1, with no clear D. This CDR3 contains 18 residues. The germline V gene has CDR1 GEAIGNYY and CDR2 EKD. V lost 0 bases and J 4 bases, leaving 23 bases between the germline ends. The CDR3 DNA reads as TGTGCCTGTGACACCGTACAAGGGACCCAAACTACGGGCGATAAACTCATCTTT. Amino acid sequence: CACDTVQGTQTTGDKLIF.

This clone is classed as medium-sized. With a much larger clone just one base away, this may be a read error. This rearrangement joins TRDV2 to TRDJ1, with 9 bases that match TRDD3. The CDR3 is 16 residues long. From germline, CDR1 is GEAIGNYY and CDR2 EKD. CDR3 coding DNA: TGTGCCTGTGACTTCCTACTGGGGGACCCCACCAATAAACTCATCTTT. The encoded protein is CACDFLLGDPTNKLIF.

This clone was found a few times. CDR3 amino acids: CACDTLLGDAYTDKLIF. DNA of the CDR3: TGTGCCTGTGACACCCTGTTGGGGGATGCATACACCGATAAACTCATCTTT. The genes are TRDV2 and TRDJ1, with TRDD3 matching over 8 bases. CDR1 GEAIGNYY and CDR2 EKD come from the germline V gene. V lost 0 bases, J lost 0 bases, and 8 bases stayed unmatched. CDR3 size: 17 residues.

As for this clone: The amino acid sequence in TCRdb belongs to a much larger clone and departs from this DNA's translation at residue 9, likely a sequencing read error; the sequence shown is translated from the DNA. The chain recombines TRDV2 with TRDJ1; no firm D call. Deletions cut 1 base from V and 0 bases from J, with 23 bases between. Per the germline V gene, CDR1 is GEAIGNYY and CDR2 is EKD. The CDR3 runs to 19 residues. The CDR3 loop is CACDTLSKDQDPDTDKLIF. In nucleotides, the CDR3 is TGTGCCTGTGACACACTTAGTAAGGACCAAGACCCCGACACCGATAAACTCATCTTT.

This clone was detected only a few times. A read error likely explains this, since a far larger clone differs by one base. Other DNA sequences from this sample encode an identical CDR3 as well. The V gene is TRDV2, the J gene TRDJ1, with D possibly being TRDD3 (5 bases). The CDR3 totals 15 residues. CDR1 GEAIGNYY and CDR2 EKD come from the germline V gene. The CDR3 spells CACDTVGTNTDKLIF. CDR3 DNA sequence: TGTGCCTGTGACACCGTGGGGACCAACACCGATAAACTCATCTTC.

Concerning this clone itself: Since a much larger clone is just one base distant, this may be a read error. The J gene is TRDJ2, the V gene TRDV2; TRDD3 is a possible D gene (5 bases). This CDR3 is built from 17 residues. Trimming took off 0 bases at V and 0 bases at J, with 13 bases between the two ends. The V gene's germline CDR1 is GEAIGNYY and CDR2 EKD. Written as DNA, the CDR3 is TGTGCCTGTGACACCCTCCGGGGAGAAGCTTTGACAGCACAACTCTTCTTT. This gives the protein CACDTLRGEALTAQLFF.

On this clone: A far larger clone is one nucleotide away, so this likely arose from a read error. This specimen includes other DNA sequences encoding the same CDR3. This chain links TRDV2 with TRDJ1, with 8 bases lining up with TRDD3. In germline, CDR1 is GEAIGNYY, CDR2 EKD. J gave up 0 bases and V 1 base, and 15 bases lay outside the gene matches. The CDR3 runs to 19 residues. The CDR3 DNA reads TGTGCCTGTGACACAATCTCGCATACTGGGGGCTTGTACACCGATAAACTCATCTTT. Translation gives CACDTISHTGGLYTDKLIF.

Judged by abundance, this clone is medium-sized. The rearrangement links TRDV2 to TRDJ1; D uncertain. The V end lost 3 bases, the J end lost 1 base, and 8 bases lay between the germline ends. Germline assignment: CDR1 GEAIGNYY and CDR2 EKD. The CDR3 is 13 residues long. CDR3 residues: CACDPLRTDKLIF. The DNA of the CDR3 is TGTGCCTGTGACCCCCTCCGCACCGATAAACTCATCTTT.

For this clone: The protein held in TCRdb is that of a much larger clone and does not match this DNA's translation at residue 8, likely because of a read error; the protein shown is translated from the DNA. This rearrangement joins TRDV2 to TRDJ1; TRDD3 aligns across 12 bases. Germline CDR1 reads GEAIGNYY; CDR2 reads EKD. J lost 1 base, V lost 1 base, and 12 bases had no gene match. The CDR3 consists of 19 residues. CDR3 bases: TGTGCCTGTGACACTATGGCTGCTGGGGGATACGCGGGCACCGATAAACTCATCTTT. Translated: CACDTMAAGGYAGTDKLIF.

As concerns this clone: Only one base separates this from a far larger clonotype, so it likely reflects a read error. The chain uses TRDV2 and TRDJ1, with TRDD3 matching over 11 bases. V lost 0 bases to trimming and J lost 6 bases; unmatched junction nucleotides: 23. The CDR3 is made up of 21 amino acids. Germline V lookup: CDR1 GEAIGNYY, CDR2 EKD. CDR3 sequence (DNA): TGTGCCTGTGACACCGCTACTGGGGGATATCGACATCTGACCGAGGGCAATAAACTCATCTTT. This codes for CACDTATGGYRHLTEGNKLIF.

This clone was seen a few times. The CDR3 sequence: CALGAPLLGDTVGDKLIF. CDR3 bases: TGTGCTCTTGGGGCTCCCTTACTGGGGGATACAGTGGGGGATAAACTCATCTTT. The chain uses TRDV1 and TRDJ1; 12 bases are a match to TRDD3. V shed 4 bases, J shed 5 bases, and the junction held 14 bases outside the gene matches. CDR1 TSWWSYY and CDR2 QGS come from the germline V gene. This CDR3 region has 18 residues.

This clone was detected only a few times. Germline and junction disagree at one end, which may indicate a read error. The CDR3 DNA reads TGTGCCTGTGACCAACTACTGGGGGATACCCGTGCCCCGAGCACCGATAAACTCATCTTC. Protein product: CACDQLLGDTRAPSTDKLIF. The J gene is TRDJ1, the V gene TRDV2, with 12 bases matching TRDD3. The CDR3 is 20 amino acids. Germline V gives CDR1 GEAIGNYY, CDR2 EKD.

The V gene is TRDV1, the J gene TRDJ1; 10 bases align to TRDD3. Trimming cost V 5 bases and J 0 bases; bases outside gene matches: 15. This CDR3 is built from 19 residues. Germline V gene lookup returns CDR1 TSWWSYY and CDR2 QGS. The CDR3 DNA follows: TGTGCTCTTGGGCAGGATCTTGCGGGGGATACGCCGAACACCGATAAACTCATCTTT. Protein sequence: CALGQDLAGDTPNTDKLIF.